These 25 T cell receptor beta chains share one sample of origin, sequenced in a study of T cell responses to AZD1222 COVID-19 vaccine. Method: immunoSEQ multiplex PCR; TCRdb's copy keeps in-frame clones and lacks some. Of roughly 120,000 clones in the sample, around 94% were seen once. The starting material was peripheral blood, obtained on day 0 of AZD1222 vaccination. The origin of the receptors is an adult in good health.

The chain is built from TRBV29-1 and TRBJ1-2; D unresolved. V dropped 6 bases and J dropped 0 bases, with 17 bases sitting between them. Per germline, CDR1 SQVTM and CDR2 ANQGSEA. The CDR3 has 15 amino acids. The CDR3 region is CSVLNPILANYGYTF. In DNA, the CDR3 is TGCAGCGTCCTTAACCCAATTCTAGCTAACTATGGCTACACCTTC.

The rearrangement joins TRBV28 to TRBJ1-6; a possible D gene is TRBD1 (6 bases). V was shortened by 3 bases and J by 10 bases, with 13 bases between the two germline ends. The CDR3 runs 14 residues. Looked up from germline, CDR1 is MDHEN and CDR2 is SYDVKM. The CDR3 sequence is CASSLGGAGSPLHF. DNA of the CDR3: TGTGCCAGCAGTTTGGGGGGGGCTGGGTCACCCCTCCACTTT. The full variable domain, with the rest looked up from reference TRBV28 and TRBJ1-6, is DVKVTQSSRYLVKRTGEKVFLECVQDMDHENMFWYRQDPGLGLRLIYFSYDVKMKEKGDIPEGYSVSREKKERFSLILESASTNQTSMYLCASSLGGAGSPLHFGNGTRLTVT.

The chain recombines TRBV5-1 with TRBJ1-1; no clear D gene. The CDR3 consists of 14 residues. Germline CDR1 is SGHRS and CDR2 is YFSETQ. Trimming took 0 bases from V and 0 from J, leaving 6 bases between them. DNA of the CDR3: TGCGCCAGCAGCTTGGCAGACCTGAACACTGAAGCTTTCTTT. Protein product: CASSLADLNTEAFF.

This chain links TRBV7-3 with TRBJ2-3; D possibly corresponds to TRBD2 (6 bases). CDR1 and CDR2 from the germline V gene are SGHTA and FQGTGA. This CDR3 has 16 residues. V dropped 5 bases and J dropped 0 bases, with 15 bases sitting between them. The CDR3 loop reads CASSPKAGPSTDTQYF. CDR3 coding DNA: TGTGCCAGCAGCCCAAAGGCGGGGCCTAGCACAGATACGCAGTATTTT.

This clone was observed a few times. The rearrangement uses TRBV28 and TRBJ1-6; possible D gene TRBD1, 5 bases. The CDR3 loop spans 15 amino acids. The ends were cut back, 3 bases at V and 6 bases at J, with 12 bases in the middle. Germline V CDR1 and CDR2: MDHEN, SYDVKM. The CDR3 region has the DNA TGTGCCAGCAGTTTTCGGGACCTAGCTAATTCACCCCTCCACTTT. Translating gives CASSFRDLANSPLHF.

The V gene is TRBV5-1, the J gene TRBJ1-2; maybe TRBD1 (6 bases). This CDR3 has 13 amino acids. Trimming left V 4 bases short and J 4 bases short, with 11 bases between. Germline-derived CDR1 and CDR2 are SGHRS and YFSETQ. The CDR3 protein is CASSAGVLYGYTF. The CDR3, as DNA: TGCGCCAGCAGCGCAGGGGTCCTCTATGGCTACACCTTC.

J is TRBJ2-5 and V is TRBV7-8, with D perhaps assigned TRBD1 or TRBD2 (5 bases each). CDR1 is SGHVS, CDR2 FQNEAQ, per germline. The CDR3 spans 14 residues. V lost 2 bases and J lost 5, with 12 bases in between. CDR3 residues: CASSLWDPRETQYF. The CDR3 nucleotides are TGTGCCAGCAGCTTATGGGACCCCCGCGAGACCCAGTACTTC.

The chain carries TRBV29-1 and TRBJ2-1, with TRBD2 matching 7 bases. Trimming cost V 4 bases and J 3 bases; bases outside gene matches: 3. The CDR3 runs 13 residues. CDR1 SQVTM and CDR2 ANQGSEA come from the germline V gene. As DNA, the CDR3 is TGCAGCGTTGGGGGCGGGGGCTACAATGAGCAGTTCTTC. It encodes CSVGGGGYNEQFF.

This clone was detected only once. The V call is TRBV28, the J call TRBJ1-6; TRBD1 is a possible D gene (6 bases). Looked up from germline, CDR1 is MDHEN and CDR2 is SYDVKM. The CDR3 runs 14 residues. Trimming shortened V by 6 bases and J by 10 bases, and 16 bases separated the two germline ends. The CDR3 nucleotides are TGTGCCAGCAGGAGCAGGGGACAAGGGTCACCCCTCCACTTT. Protein sequence: CASRSRGQGSPLHF.

CDR3 nucleotide sequence: TGTGCCAGCAGTTTTTCAGTGACCGGTAATGAAAAACTGTTTTTT. This encodes CASSFSVTGNEKLFF. This chain connects TRBV28 to TRBJ1-4; D unresolved. The CDR3 totals 15 residues. The V and J ends lost 3 bases and 4 bases respectively, with 12 bases between them. Germline CDR1 is MDHEN and CDR2 is SYDVKM.

The chain employs TRBV11-2 and TRBJ2-2, with D unclear. Germline V gene sequence: CDR1 SGHAT, CDR2 FQNNGV. The CDR3 covers 13 residues. V shed 5 bases and J shed 6 bases, with 10 bases lying between them. Written as DNA, the CDR3 is TGTGCCAGCAGCCTGGTTCCGGCCGGGGAGCTGTTTTTT. It specifies CASSLVPAGELFF.

The chain uses TRBV18 and TRBJ2-1; no definite D call. Trimming took off 2 bases at V and 7 bases at J, with 12 bases between the two ends. Germline loops: CDR1 KGHSH, CDR2 LQKENI. CDR3 length: 14 residues. DNA of the CDR3: TGTGCCAGCTCACCAGATCTAATAGGAAATGAGCAGTTCTTC. It translates to CASSPDLIGNEQFF.

This clone was counted only a few times. The chain employs TRBV6-5 and TRBJ1-1, with TRBD1 identical over 8 bases. Looked up from germline, CDR1 is MNHEY and CDR2 is SVGAGI. The CDR3 runs to 15 residues. The J segment lost 3 bases and the V segment lost 8 bases, leaving 11 bases of the junction unmatched. The CDR3 spells CASSRTGKFDTEAFF. CDR3 coding DNA: TGTGCCAGCTCCAGGACAGGGAAGTTTGACACTGAAGCTTTCTTT.

This clone was counted only a few times. The J gene is TRBJ2-7, the V gene TRBV30; maybe TRBD2 (6 bases). The germline gives CDR1 GTSNPN, CDR2 SVGIG (reference sequence). Trimming pared 5 bases from V and 5 bases from J, leaving 19 bases between. The CDR3 loop spans 14 amino acids. The CDR3 bases are TGTGCCTGGGAGATGTCTAGCGCTTCTCACGAGCAGTACTTC. Translating it yields CAWEMSSASHEQYF.

CDR3: CASSGGEATTGELFF. CDR3 sequence (DNA): TGTGCCAGCAGCGGAGGGGAGGCGACCACCGGGGAGCTGTTTTTT. The chain uses TRBV9 and TRBJ2-2, with D tentatively TRBD2 (6 bases). The CDR3 length is 15 residues. Germline V gene data show CDR1 as SGDLS and CDR2 as YYNGEE. V lost 3 bases and J lost 4, with 13 bases in between.

The chain recombines TRBV30 with TRBJ1-1, with TRBD1 identical over 10 bases. CDR3 size: 16 residues. V trimming: 6 bases; J trimming: 0 bases; junction bases outside the gene matches: 10. Germline lookup yields CDR1 GTSNPN and CDR2 SVGIG (reference sequence). The CDR3 nucleotides are TGTGCCTGCTCGGGACAGGGGCGCCGCGTGAACACTGAAGCTTTCTTT. Translated: CACSGQGRRVNTEAFF. Together with reference TRBV30 and TRBJ1-1, the CDR3 gives the full variable domain: SQTIHQWPATLVQPVGSPLSLECTVEGTSNPNLYWYRQAAGRGLQLLFYSVGIGQISSEVPQNLSASRPQDRQFILSSKKLLLSDSGFYLCACSGQGRRVNTEAFFGQGTRLTVV.

The chain recombines TRBV5-1 with TRBJ2-6; TRBD2 matches at 8 bases. V shed 0 bases and J 1 base; nucleotides not matched to a gene: 3. Germline CDR1 and CDR2: SGHRS and YFSETQ. This CDR3 contains 17 residues. The CDR3, as DNA: TGCGCCAGCAGCTTGGTAACGGGAGGGTCTGGGGCCAACGTCCTGACTTTC. Translated, it gives CASSLVTGGSGANVLTF.

The V gene is TRBV2, the J gene TRBJ1-1; perhaps TRBD1 as D (6 bases). The germline CDR1 and CDR2 sequences are SNHLY and FYNNEI. The CDR3 is 14 residues long. V was cut by 6 bases and J by 1 base, with 12 bases left in between. The CDR3 DNA sequence: TGTGCCAGCAGCACAGGGACGAGGAACACTGAAGCTTTCTTT. It codes for CASSTGTRNTEAFF.

This clone was picked up one time. V is TRBV30 and J is TRBJ1-5; no reliable D call. The CDR3 is 13 amino acids. Trimming removed 0 bases from V and 3 bases from J, with 6 bases in between. Per the germline V gene, CDR1 is GTSNPN and CDR2 is SVGIG (reference sequence). In DNA, the CDR3 is TGTGCCTGGAGTGTAGAAAACAATCAGCCCCAGCATTTT. It specifies CAWSVENNQPQHF. Supplemented by reference TRBV30 and TRBJ1-5, the full variable domain reads SQTIHQWPATLVQPVGSPLSLECTVEGTSNPNLYWYRQAAGRGLQLLFYSVGIGQISSEVPQNLSASRPQDRQFILSSKKLLLSDSGFYLCAWSVENNQPQHFGDGTRLSIL.

This chain uses TRBV25-1 with TRBJ2-3, with a tentative D call TRBD1 (6 bases). The CDR3 is 13 residues long. V shed 8 bases and J shed 0 bases, with 9 bases lying between them. From germline, CDR1 is MGHDK and CDR2 SYGVNS. This CDR3 is CASGQTSTDTQYF. CDR3 DNA: TGTGCCAGCGGACAGACTAGCACAGATACGCAGTATTTT.

The V gene is TRBV9, the J gene TRBJ1-2; D possibly corresponds to TRBD1 (5 bases). The CDR3 loop spans 13 amino acids. The V end lost 4 bases, the J end lost 7 bases, and 14 bases lay between the germline ends. Germline V gene sequence: CDR1 SGDLS, CDR2 YYNGEE. In DNA, the CDR3 is TGTGCCAGCAGCCTCGGGGGGAGGGGTGGCTACACCTTC. Translated: CASSLGGRGGYTF.

The chain links TRBV10-2 to TRBJ1-1; maybe TRBD1 (5 bases). The CDR3 extends over 13 amino acids. The V end lost 4 bases, the J end lost 3 bases, and 9 bases lay between the germline ends. Germline CDR1 WSHSY, CDR2 SAAADI. CDR3 sequence (DNA): TGCGCCAGCAGTGGACAGAGGGACACTGAAGCTTTCTTT. Encoded protein: CASSGQRDTEAFF.

The gene calls are TRBV13 and TRBJ2-3, with D possibly matching TRBD2 (6 bases). This CDR3 is 15 amino acids long. The germline V and J ends were trimmed by 1 base and 3 bases, with 11 bases remaining between them. The germline V gene has CDR1 PRHDT and CDR2 FYEKMQ (reference sequence). The chain's CDR3 is CASSLASAGTDTQYF. The CDR3 region has the DNA TGTGCCAGCAGCTTAGCCTCGGCGGGGACAGATACGCAGTATTTT.

The chain recombines TRBV7-8 with TRBJ2-7; D remains unclear. Trimming took 1 base from V and 4 from J, leaving 14 bases between them. CDR3 length: 15 amino acids. Per germline, CDR1 SGHVS and CDR2 FQNEAQ. The CDR3 DNA follows: TGTGCCAGCAGCTTAGGACTTACTCGAGGATACGAGCAGTACTTC. Protein: CASSLGLTRGYEQYF.

This clone appeared a few times. The chain joins TRBV27 to TRBJ2-6; D remains unclear. There are 14 residues in the CDR3. V was pared by 2 bases and J by 2 bases, with 4 bases between. Germline V gene data show CDR1 as MNHEY and CDR2 as SMNVEV (reference sequence). The DNA of the CDR3 is TGTGCCAGCAGTTTAGGGGCTGGGGCCAACGTCCTGACTTTC. As protein: CASSLGAGANVLTF.